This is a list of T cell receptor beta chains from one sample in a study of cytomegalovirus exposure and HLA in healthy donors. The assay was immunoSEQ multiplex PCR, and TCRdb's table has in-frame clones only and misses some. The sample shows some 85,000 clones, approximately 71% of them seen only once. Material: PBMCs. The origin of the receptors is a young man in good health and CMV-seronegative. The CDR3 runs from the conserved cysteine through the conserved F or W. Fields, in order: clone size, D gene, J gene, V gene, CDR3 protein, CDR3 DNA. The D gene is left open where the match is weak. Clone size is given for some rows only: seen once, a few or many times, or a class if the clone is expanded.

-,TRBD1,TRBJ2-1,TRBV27,CASSLWGTGVHNEQFF,TGTGCCAGCAGTTTATGGGGGACAGGGGTCCACAATGAGCAGTTCTTC
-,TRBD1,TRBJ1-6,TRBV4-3,CASSQEGGHYNSPLHF,TGCGCCAGCAGCCAAGAAGGGGGCCATTATAATTCACCCCTCCACTTT
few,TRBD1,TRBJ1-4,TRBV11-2,CASSSGTGTEKLFF,TGTGCCAGCAGCTCCGGGACAGGGACTGAAAAACTGTTTTTT
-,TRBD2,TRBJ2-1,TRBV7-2,CASSLIAGTSSYNEQFF,TGTGCCAGCAGCTTAATCGCCGGGACTAGCTCCTACAATGAGCAGTTCTTC
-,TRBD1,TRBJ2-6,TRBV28,CASRRQGRRSGANVLTF,TGTGCCAGCAGAAGACAGGGTCGGCGCTCTGGGGCCAACGTCCTGACTTTC
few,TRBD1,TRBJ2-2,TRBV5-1,CASTFQGDTGELFF,TGCGCCAGTACCTTCCAGGGGGACACCGGGGAGCTGTTTTTT
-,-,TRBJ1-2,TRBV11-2,CASSLSADHGYTF,TGTGCCAGCAGCTTATCCGCAGATCATGGCTACACCTTC
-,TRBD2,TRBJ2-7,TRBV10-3,CAISETSGGPQYEQYF,TGTGCCATCAGTGAGACTAGCGGGGGGCCCCAATACGAGCAGTACTTC
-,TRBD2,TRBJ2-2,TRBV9,CASSVSGSNTGELFF,TGTGCCAGCAGCGTGAGCGGGAGTAACACCGGGGAGCTGTTTTTT
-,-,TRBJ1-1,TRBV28,CASSRGVSEAFF,TGTGCCAGCAGCCGCGGGGTCAGCGAAGCTTTCTTT
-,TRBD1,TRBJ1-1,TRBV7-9,CSSSLLETGVLNTEAFF,TGTTCCAGCAGCCTTCTCGAGACAGGGGTCTTGAACACTGAAGCTTTCTTT
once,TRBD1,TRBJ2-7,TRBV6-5,CASHRTGHDEQYF,TGTGCCAGCCATCGGACAGGGCATGACGAGCAGTACTTC
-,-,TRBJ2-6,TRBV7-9,CASSMDTHSGANVLTF,TGTGCCAGCAGCATGGACACCCACTCTGGGGCCAACGTCCTGACTTTC
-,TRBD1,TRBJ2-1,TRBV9,CASSPTTGGDTYNEQFF,TGTGCCAGCAGCCCGACGACAGGGGGAGACACCTACAATGAGCAGTTCTTC
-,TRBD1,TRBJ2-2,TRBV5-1,CASSPETGIVGELFF,TGCGCCAGCAGCCCTGAGACAGGGATAGTCGGGGAGCTGTTTTTT
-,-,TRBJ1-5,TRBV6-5,CASGGGDQPQHF,TGTGCCAGCGGTGGGGGGGATCAGCCCCAGCATTTT
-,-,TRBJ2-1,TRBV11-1,CASSSAYEQFF,TGTGCCAGCAGCAGTGCGTATGAGCAGTTCTTC
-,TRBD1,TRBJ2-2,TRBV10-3,CAIKSGTGDTGELFF,TGTGCCATTAAATCAGGGACAGGGGACACCGGGGAGCTGTTTTTT
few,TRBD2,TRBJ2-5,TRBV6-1,CASSLLAGGETQYF,TGTGCCAGCAGTTTACTAGCGGGAGGAGAGACCCAGTACTTC
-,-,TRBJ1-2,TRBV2,CASSEIWQGGSHTF,TGTGCCAGCAGTGAAATATGGCAGGGTGGCAGTCACACCTTC
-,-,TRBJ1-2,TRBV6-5,CASSETGVDYGYTF,TGTGCCAGCAGTGAAACGGGGGTCGACTATGGCTACACCTTC
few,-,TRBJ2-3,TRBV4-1,CASSQALSVGTDTQYF,TGCGCCAGCAGCCAAGCTCTTAGCGTGGGGACAGATACGCAGTATTTT
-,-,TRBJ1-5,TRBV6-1,CASRDTSGQPQHF,TGTGCCAGCAGAGACACAAGCGGTCAGCCCCAGCATTTT
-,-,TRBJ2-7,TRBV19,CASSTQGGQAEQYF,TGTGCCAGTAGTACACAGGGAGGGCAGGCCGAGCAGTACTTC
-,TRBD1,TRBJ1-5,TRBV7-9,CASSLVGTGNQPQHF,TGTGCCAGCAGCTTAGTTGGGACAGGCAATCAGCCCCAGCATTTT
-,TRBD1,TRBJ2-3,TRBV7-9,CAIGQGSDTQYF,TGTGCCATCGGACAGGGATCAGATACGCAGTATTTT
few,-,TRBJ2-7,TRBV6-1,CASNPAQGESYEQYF,TGTGCCAGCAACCCGGCTCAGGGCGAGAGCTACGAGCAGTACTTC
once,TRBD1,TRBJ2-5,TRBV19,CASSIEGRQGKETQYF,TGTGCCAGTAGTATTGAGGGCAGACAGGGGAAGGAGACCCAGTACTTC
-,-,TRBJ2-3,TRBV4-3,CASSQDYGRDSTDTQYF,TGCGCCAGCAGCCAAGATTACGGCAGGGATTCGACAGATACGCAGTATTTT
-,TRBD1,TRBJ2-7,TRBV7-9,CASSLSGGHEQYF,TGTGCCAGCAGCCTATCAGGGGGCCACGAGCAGTACTTC
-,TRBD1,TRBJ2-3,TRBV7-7,CASSPGTGSDTQYF,TGTGCTAGCAGTCCCGGGACAGGGTCAGATACGCAGTATTTT
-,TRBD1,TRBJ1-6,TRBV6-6,CASSHRGFQSPLHF,TGTGCCAGCAGTCACAGGGGTTTTCAGTCACCCCTCCACTTT
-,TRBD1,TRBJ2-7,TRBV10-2,CASSEFGTGAEQYF,TGCGCCAGCAGTGAGTTTGGGACAGGGGCCGAGCAGTACTTC
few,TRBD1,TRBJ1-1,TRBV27,CASREGGQTNTEAFF,TGTGCCAGCAGGGAGGGGGGACAGACGAACACTGAAGCTTTCTTT
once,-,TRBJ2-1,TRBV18,CASSPSEWEPGNEQFF,TGTGCCAGCTCACCTTCGGAGTGGGAACCGGGGAATGAGCAGTTCTTC
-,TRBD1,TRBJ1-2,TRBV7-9,CASRRARDSVTYGYTF,TGTGCCAGCAGACGAGCCCGGGACAGTGTTACCTATGGCTACACCTTC
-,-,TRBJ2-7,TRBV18,CASSPPSSREQYF,TGTGCCAGCTCACCACCATCTTCGCGGGAGCAGTACTTC
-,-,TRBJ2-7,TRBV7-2,CASSFSGGDEQYF,TGTGCCAGCAGCTTCAGTGGAGGGGACGAGCAGTACTTC
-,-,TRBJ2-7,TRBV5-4,CASSLRQGRYEQYF,TGTGCCAGCAGCTTGCGTCAGGGGAGATACGAGCAGTACTTC
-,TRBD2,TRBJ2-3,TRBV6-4,CASSEDGGGTDTQYF,TGTGCCAGCAGTGAAGATGGGGGAGGGACAGATACGCAGTATTTT
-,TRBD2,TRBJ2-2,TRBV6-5,CATRLAGGRPGELFF,TGTGCCACCCGACTAGCGGGGGGGCGGCCCGGGGAGCTGTTTTTT
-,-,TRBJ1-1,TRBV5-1,CASSLQVQNTEAFF,TGCGCCAGCAGCTTACAAGTCCAGAACACTGAAGCTTTCTTT
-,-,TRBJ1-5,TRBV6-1,CASSEAGGGRQPQHF,TGTGCCAGCAGTGAAGCGGGGGGGGGACGTCAGCCCCAGCATTTT
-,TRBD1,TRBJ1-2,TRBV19,CASSTRDRYSGYTF,TGTGCCAGTAGTACCAGGGACAGATATTCCGGCTACACCTTC
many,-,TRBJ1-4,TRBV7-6,CASMPGGGANEKLFF,TGTGCCAGCATGCCCGGTGGGGGGGCTAATGAAAAACTGTTTTTT
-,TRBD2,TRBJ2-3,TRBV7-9,CASSLASAGVLDTQYF,TGTGCCAGCAGCTTAGCGTCCGCGGGGGTGCTAGATACGCAGTATTTT